Listed here are 11 T cell receptor beta chains from one sample, sequenced in a study of blood T cell repertoires in COVID-19. Libraries were prepared by immunoSEQ multiplex PCR; TCRdb keeps only in-frame clonotypes and omits some of them. The sample lists a few hundred thousand clones; 80% to 90% were seen once. The material sequenced was PBMCs or T cells enriched from blood (not recorded which). The source is a man in his forties who had recovered from COVID-19.

Worth noting for this clone: One junction end disagrees with the germline gene, perhaps due to a read error. CDR3: CASSLFRGYDYTF. In DNA form, the CDR3 reads TGTGCCAGCAGTTTATTCCGCGGGTATGACTACACCTTC. The chain carries TRBV27 and TRBJ1-2, with D unresolved. Per the germline V gene, CDR1 is MNHEY and CDR2 is SMNVEV (reference sequence). The CDR3 extends over 13 amino acids.

The CDR3 is CSVWGGSSGEELYEQYF. For the CDR3, the DNA is TGCAGCGTGTGGGGAGGGTCTAGCGGGGAGGAACTCTACGAGCAGTACTTC. The chain employs TRBV29-1 and TRBJ2-7; 9 nucleotides line up with TRBD2. After removal of 6 bases from V and 3 bases from J, the junction contained 18 bases not matched to a gene. Germline CDR1 SQVTM, CDR2 ANQGSEA. The CDR3 spans 17 residues.

The chain combines TRBV6-1 with TRBJ1-1; 8 bases map to TRBD1. This CDR3 contains 14 residues. Trimming took 7 bases from V and 4 from J; bases not matched to a gene: 8. Germline CDR1 is MNHNS and CDR2 is SASEGT. The CDR3, as DNA: TGTGCCAGCAACCCAGGGGGCAGAGGCACTGAAGCTTTCTTT. Its translation is CASNPGGRGTEAFF.

The chain has TRBV6-5 and TRBJ2-2, with 7 nucleotides matching TRBD2. CDR3 length equals 12 residues. V lost 11 bases, J lost 3 bases, and 3 bases stayed unmatched. The germline CDR1 and CDR2 sequences are MNHEY and SVGAGI. The CDR3 reads CASGRDTGELFF. The CDR3 DNA reads as TGTGCCTCGGGGAGGGACACCGGGGAGCTGTTTTTT.

The genes are TRBV10-3 and TRBJ2-7, with 8 nucleotides matching TRBD1. This CDR3 has 12 amino acids. With V trimmed by 8 bases and J by 3 bases, 3 bases remained unmatched. Germline assignment: CDR1 ENHRY and CDR2 SYGVKD. The CDR3 coding sequence is TGTGCCATCGGTGGACAGGGCTACGAGCAGTACTTC. Translated: CAIGGQGYEQYF.

This chain uses TRBV10-3 with TRBJ1-6, with 9 bases fitting TRBD1. The junction had 12 bases not matched to a gene; V was cut back by 1 base and J by 14 bases. The V gene's germline CDR1 is ENHRY and CDR2 SYGVKD. The CDR3 loop spans 16 amino acids. The CDR3 protein is CAISELQGAIRRTLHF. The CDR3 region has the DNA TGTGCCATCAGTGAGTTACAGGGGGCAATTCGTCGCACCCTCCACTTT.

This clone was detected a few times. In DNA form, the CDR3 reads TGTGCCAGCAGCACCCGGACAAGGGGCACTGAAGCTTTCTTT. Translated: CASSTRTRGTEAFF. The V call is TRBV7-9, the J call TRBJ1-1, with D possibly TRBD1 on 5 matching bases. CDR1 and CDR2 from the germline V gene are SEHNR and FQNEAQ (reference sequence). This CDR3 is 14 amino acids long. Deletions cut 5 bases from V and 4 bases from J, with 14 bases between.

This clone was observed once. This sequence joins TRBV6-6 and TRBJ1-1; D is unresolved. The CDR3 runs to 14 residues. V was pared by 8 bases and J by 1 base, with 14 bases between. CDR1 and CDR2 from the germline V gene are MNHNY and SVGAGI (reference sequence). Here the CDR3 reads CASLEVGRNTEAFF. In DNA, the CDR3 is TGTGCCAGCTTGGAGGTAGGTCGGAACACTGAAGCTTTCTTT.

The J gene is TRBJ1-5, the V gene TRBV18; tentatively, D is TRBD1 (6 bases). CDR1 and CDR2 (germline): KGHSH, LQKENI. V gave up 4 bases and J gave up 6 bases, with 10 bases separating them. This CDR3 region has 13 residues. CDR3 DNA sequence: TGTGCCAGCTCACTAGGGACAACTCAGCCCCAGCATTTT. Translating it yields CASSLGTTQPQHF. The full variable domain, completed using reference TRBV18 and TRBJ1-5, is NAGVMQNPRHLVRRRGQEARLRCSPMKGHSHVYWYRQLPEEGLKFMVYLQKENIIDESGMPKERFSAEFPKEGPSILRIQQVVRGDSAAYFCASSLGTTQPQHFGDGTRLSIL.

The V gene is TRBV3-1 (or the pseudogene TRBV3-2), the J gene TRBJ1-1; no clear D. Germline V lookup: CDR1 LGHDT, CDR2 YNNKEL (reference sequence). The CDR3 runs 13 residues. Trimming took 3 bases from V and 1 from J, leaving 6 bases between them. The CDR3 reads CASSHRENTEAFF. CDR3 bases: TGTGCCAGCAGCCACCGAGAGAACACTGAAGCTTTCTTT.

V usage is TRBV28 and J usage is TRBJ1-1; D gene unclear. V was trimmed by 4 bases and J by 0 bases, leaving 6 bases between them. Germline V CDR1 and CDR2: MDHEN, SYDVKM. CDR3 size: 13 residues. The CDR3 loop is CASSSHMNTEAFF. In nucleotides, the CDR3 is TGTGCCAGCAGTTCTCACATGAACACTGAAGCTTTCTTT.